This TCR beta chain was documented in a study of PD-L1 blockade in urothelial cancer. Synthetic TCR analog templates were spiked into all PCRs individually. The data were produced by immunoSEQ multiplex PCR, yet TCRdb's version contains in-frame clones alone and is incomplete. The profile shows about 29,000 clones, roughly 80% of them singletons. As for time point: peripheral blood 6 weeks after treatment start. Germline values: CDR1 LNHDA, CDR2 SQIVND (reference sequence). V shed 7 bases, J shed 10 bases, and the junction held 16 bases outside the gene matches. The CDR3 length is 16 residues. The clonotype comes from a man in his 70s with urothelial cancer. The sequencing here drew on PBMCs, taken around atezolizumab (anti-PD-L1) treatment. The chain joins TRBV19 to TRBJ1-6; 7 bases fit TRBD1. Here the CDR3 reads CASTEGGAGGRSPLHF. In nucleotides, the CDR3 is TGTGCCAGTACCGAAGGAGGTGCAGGGGGACGGTCACCCCTCCACTTT.